This T cell receptor beta chain was observed in a study of blood T cells in healthy people across ages. In its sample, this clonotype was seen a few times. Primers used in a second PCR of about 7 to 11 cycles were a sample-barcoded 5' primer and a J-beta primer mix. From the 5' RACE reads, TCRdb called clonotypes with MiXCR, one entry per CDR3 protein. The repertoire holds 780,000 or so distinct CDR3 sequences, 20% to 25% seen once, with more than 3% in the top ten. The CDR3 contains 14 residues. Trimming shortened V by 6 bases and J by 5 bases, and 17 bases separated the two germline ends. In germline, CDR1 is SGHRS, CDR2 YFSETQ. Another study also made use of these data, one on T cells of mothers and their children.

This TCR was sampled from a boy aged 5-17 years in good health. Material: blood. The chain uses TRBV5-1 and TRBJ2-5, with D perhaps TRBD2 (6 bases). CDR3 region: CASTSTSTSETQYF. The CDR3 bases are TGCGCCAGCACCTCGACTAGTACATCGGAGACCCAGTACTTC.